This TCR beta chain was recovered during a study of cytomegalovirus exposure and HLA in healthy donors. Overall study results and limits: Per published reports, the classifier diagnosed cytomegalovirus status with high specificity and sensitivity.

In the PCR, 60 Vbeta and 13 Jbeta primers were used. This table comes from immunoSEQ multiplex PCR, and its TCRdb copy is limited to in-frame clones, with some not included. Seen here are roughly 280,000 clones, around 65% observed once, and the top ten hold approximately 2.5%. Germline V gene sequence: CDR1 SGHRS, CDR2 YFSETQ. The CDR3 runs to 14 residues. V was clipped by 3 bases and J by 0 bases, with 10 bases between them. As regards this clone: Its target is not known.

The J gene is TRBJ2-7, the V gene TRBV5-1; possibly TRBD1 for D (6 bases). This receptor was obtained from a female donor in good health and CMV-seronegative. The sequencing sample was made of PBMCs. Here the CDR3 DNA reads TGCGCCAGCAGCTCCACAGGGACCTCCTACGAGCAGTACTTC. This gives the protein CASSSTGTSYEQYF.